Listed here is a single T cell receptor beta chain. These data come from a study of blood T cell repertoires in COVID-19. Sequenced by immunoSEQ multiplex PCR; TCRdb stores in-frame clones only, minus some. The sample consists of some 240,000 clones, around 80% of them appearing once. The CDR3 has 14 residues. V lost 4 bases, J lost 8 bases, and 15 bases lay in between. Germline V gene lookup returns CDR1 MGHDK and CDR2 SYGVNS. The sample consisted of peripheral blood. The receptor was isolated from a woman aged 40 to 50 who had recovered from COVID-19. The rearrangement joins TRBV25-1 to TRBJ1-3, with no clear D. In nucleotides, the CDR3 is TGTGCCAGCAGTGCTCCCACGTCGGTGGACACCATATATTTT. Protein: CASSAPTSVDTIYF.